Listed below are T cell receptor beta chains from one sample, sequenced in a study of radiation and T cells in renal cell carcinoma. Profiled with immunoSEQ multiplex PCR; TCRdb holds only in-frame clones, not every one. Of some 130,000 clones in the sample, approximately 90% were seen once. The sample was blood, taken from a patient whose treatment included radiotherapy and nephrectomy. The receptors were gathered from an older woman with renal cell carcinoma. Each CDR3 is given without its conserved first and last residue. A D gene is named only where the DNA matches it firmly.

J	length	V	D	CDR3
TRBJ1-1	12	TRBV2	NA	ASREQSMNTEAF
TRBJ1-1	12	TRBV2	NA	ASSESGPGTEAF
TRBJ2-5	11	TRBV9	NA	ASSPPGSETQY
TRBJ1-1	11	TRBV27	NA	ASSLMENTEAF
TRBJ2-3	10	TRBV29-1	NA	SVDRGTDTQY
TRBJ1-2	14	TRBV4-2	NA	ASSQDIGVGDYGYT
TRBJ2-5	13	TRBV2	TRBD1	ASSRTGTGQETQY
TRBJ2-1	15	TRBV4-3	TRBD2	ASSQDPGTSSYNEQF
TRBJ1-2	14	TRBV5-5	NA	ASSLESFGTFYGYT
TRBJ1-3	14	TRBV28	NA	ASSPGGRLSGNTIY
TRBJ2-6	13	TRBV4-2	NA	ASSPTGSGANVLT
TRBJ1-1	13	TRBV11-3	NA	ASRPDWFGDSEAF
TRBJ2-7	12	TRBV5-1	TRBD2	ASRTLAGEGEQY
TRBJ2-1	13	TRBV5-1	TRBD1	ASRSGTGPYNEQF
TRBJ1-1	12	TRBV6-6	NA	ASSYRSGPLEAF
TRBJ2-1	13	TRBV4-2	NA	ASSQDRLVENEQF
TRBJ2-1	15	TRBV7-6	NA	ASSISGSRGSPGEQF
TRBJ1-5	10	TRBV6-5	TRBD1	ASRQGDQPQH
TRBJ1-1	11	TRBV30	NA	AWSGGGSTEAF
TRBJ1-5	18	TRBV23-1	NA	ASSQSQILDGRDSNQPQH